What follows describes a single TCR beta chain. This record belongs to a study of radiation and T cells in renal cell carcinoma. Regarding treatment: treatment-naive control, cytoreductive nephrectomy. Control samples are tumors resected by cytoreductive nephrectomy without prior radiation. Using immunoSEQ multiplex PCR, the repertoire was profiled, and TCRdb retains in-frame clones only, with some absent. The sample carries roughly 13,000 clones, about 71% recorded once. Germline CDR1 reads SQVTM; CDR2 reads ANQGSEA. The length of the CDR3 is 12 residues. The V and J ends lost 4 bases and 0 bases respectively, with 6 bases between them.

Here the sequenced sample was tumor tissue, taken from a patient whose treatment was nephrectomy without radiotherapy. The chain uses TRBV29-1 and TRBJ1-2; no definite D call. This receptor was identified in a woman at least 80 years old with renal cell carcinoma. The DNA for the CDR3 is TGCAGCGTTGGACACACTAACTATGGCTACACCTTC. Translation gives CSVGHTNYGYTF.